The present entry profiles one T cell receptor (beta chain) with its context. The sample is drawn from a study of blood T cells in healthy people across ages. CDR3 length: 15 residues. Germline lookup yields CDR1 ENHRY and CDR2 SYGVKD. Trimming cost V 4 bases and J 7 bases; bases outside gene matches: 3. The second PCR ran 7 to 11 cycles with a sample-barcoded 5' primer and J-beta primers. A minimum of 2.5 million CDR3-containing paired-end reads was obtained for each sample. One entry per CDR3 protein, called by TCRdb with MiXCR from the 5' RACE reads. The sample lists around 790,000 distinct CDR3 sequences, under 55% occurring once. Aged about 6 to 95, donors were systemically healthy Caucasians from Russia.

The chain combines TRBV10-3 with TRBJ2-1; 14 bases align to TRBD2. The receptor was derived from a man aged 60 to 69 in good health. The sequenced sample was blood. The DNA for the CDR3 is TGTGCCATCAGTGGGGGACTAGCGGGGGCGAATGAGCAGTTCTTC. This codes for CAISGGLAGANEQFF.